One and the same sample provided the 9 T cell receptor beta chains below, sequenced in a study of shared clonotypes between healthy human individuals. Clones were read by immunoSEQ multiplex PCR, and TCRdb kept only the in-frame ones, dropping some. Of millions of clones listed, over 85% are singletons. Sequencing was carried out using naive CD4+ T cells sorted from blood. Indicated subset: CD45RA+ positively selected. Receptors originate from a man aged 18 to 30 in good health.

This clone was observed once. The chain joins TRBV7-3 to TRBJ2-1; 13 nucleotides line up with TRBD2. V lost 5 bases, J lost 4 bases, and 5 bases stayed unmatched. CDR3 length equals 16 residues. Looked up from germline, CDR1 is SGHTA and CDR2 is FQGTGA. CDR3 in amino acids: CASSLTSGGPYNEQFF. The CDR3, as DNA: TGTGCCAGCAGCCTGACTAGCGGGGGGCCTTACAATGAGCAGTTCTTC.

This clone occurred once. The chain joins TRBV19 to TRBJ2-3; tentatively, D is TRBD1 or TRBD2 (5 bases each). The germline V gene has CDR1 LNHDA and CDR2 SQIVND (reference sequence). V gave up 5 bases and J gave up 4 bases, with 19 bases separating them. This CDR3 comprises 16 residues. The CDR3 loop reads CASSPGTWISADTQYF. The CDR3 DNA follows: TGTGCCAGTAGTCCTGGGACGTGGATAAGCGCAGATACGCAGTATTTT.

The V call is TRBV7-9, the J call TRBJ1-1; D gene ambiguous. Trimming shortened V by 5 bases and J by 3 bases, and 16 bases separated the two germline ends. Germline CDR1 is SEHNR and CDR2 is FQNEAQ (reference sequence). The CDR3 consists of 15 residues. CDR3 bases: TGTGCCAGCAGCACCGTTAAACCTGGAGACACTGAAGCTTTCTTT. Its protein product is CASSTVKPGDTEAFF.

The rearrangement links TRBV14 to TRBJ1-6; D is perhaps TRBD1 (5 bases). The germline CDR1 and CDR2 sequences are SGHDN and FVKESK. CDR3 length: 17 amino acids. The V gene lost 4 bases and the J gene lost 10 bases, with 23 bases spanning the gap. CDR3 protein: CASSLTPGTHSGSPLHF. The CDR3, as DNA: TGTGCCAGCAGCCTTACCCCCGGGACGCACTCGGGGTCACCCCTCCACTTT.

The chain carries TRBV6-5 and TRBJ2-1, with 10 bases that match TRBD2. The CDR3 covers 16 residues. Germline V lookup: CDR1 MNHEY, CDR2 SVGAGI. The ends lost 4 bases at V and 2 bases at J; junction bases unmatched: 5. The chain's CDR3 is CASSLIAGGAYNEQFF. The CDR3 DNA reads as TGTGCCAGCAGTTTGATAGCGGGAGGCGCCTACAATGAGCAGTTCTTC.

The J gene is TRBJ1-2, the V gene TRBV5-8; the D gene is possibly TRBD1 (5 bases). This CDR3 has 13 residues. Germline loops: CDR1 SGHTS, CDR2 YDEGEE. V shed 3 bases and J shed 1 base, with 7 bases lying between them. CDR3 in amino acids: CASSYGGNYGYTF. The CDR3 DNA sequence: TGTGCCAGCAGCTACGGGGGTAACTATGGCTACACCTTC.

The gene calls are TRBV28 and TRBJ2-4; D is unresolved. Germline V gene sequence: CDR1 MDHEN, CDR2 SYDVKM. CDR3 size: 15 residues. Trimming removed 4 bases from V and 1 base from J, with 11 bases in between. This CDR3 reads CASSSGEMAKNIQYF. As DNA, the CDR3 is TGTGCCAGCAGTTCCGGTGAGATGGCCAAAAACATTCAGTACTTC.

This clone was detected once. V and J are TRBV4-1 and TRBJ1-4; D is undetermined. CDR3 length: 16 residues. CDR1 is MGHRA and CDR2 is YSYEKL in the germline V gene. With 3 bases removed from V and 8 bases from J, the gap between germline ends came to 19 bases. CDR3 sequence: CASSQTAALYREKLFF. DNA of the CDR3: TGCGCCAGCAGCCAGACCGCGGCCCTGTATCGGGAAAAACTGTTTTTT.

This rearrangement joins TRBV7-2 to TRBJ2-1; possibly TRBD1 or TRBD2 for D (6 bases each). The germline V and J ends were trimmed by 6 bases and 0 bases, with 21 bases remaining between them. Germline V gene lookup returns CDR1 SGHTA and CDR2 FQGNSA. This CDR3 region has 18 residues. The CDR3 DNA sequence: TGTGCCAGCAGGAGCTTAGGGGGAGCGGGCACCTCCTACAATGAGCAGTTCTTC. This encodes CASRSLGGAGTSYNEQFF.